The sequence of this T cell receptor (beta chain) was determined in a study of graft-versus-host responses after intestinal transplantation. Sequencing was performed with immunoSEQ multiplex PCR; in TCRdb, only in-frame clones are kept and a portion is missing. Among some 120,000 clones listed, more than 90% were seen once. The CDR3 runs 16 residues. Trimming cost V 0 bases and J 2 bases, with 8 bases left between them. Germline CDR1 is MNHEY and CDR2 is SVGAGI. Regarding the study as a whole: Levels of circulating GvH clones at their peak were associated with early post-transplant HvG declines.

Notes on this clone: Antigen specificity is unknown.

The sample was unstimulated CD4+ T cells sorted from spleen or lymph node cells, taken before transplant. The V and J genes are TRBV6-5 and TRBJ2-6, with D hard to call. The receptor's source is a human donor who was the organ donor for an intestinal transplant. CDR3: CASSYSRPAGANVLTF. For the CDR3, the DNA is TGTGCCAGCAGTTACTCGAGGCCAGCTGGGGCCAACGTCCTGACTTTC.